Below, one TCR beta chain is given with its context. The antigen is undetermined. The record originates from a study of T cells in localized non-small cell lung cancer. General study points: Among the tissues sampled, uninvolved adjacent lung had the highest T cell clonality, above tumor. Those with higher blood T cell density had longer overall survival.

The CDR3 runs 13 residues. Germline CDR1 SGHTA, CDR2 FQGTGA. The germline V and J ends were trimmed by 2 bases and 10 bases, with 9 bases remaining between them. The data were produced by immunoSEQ multiplex PCR, yet TCRdb's version contains in-frame clones alone and is incomplete. This table has around 91,000 clones, approximately 90% appearing once. This sequence originates from a man between 40 and 75 years old with stage I squamous cell lung carcinoma. Sequenced material: peripheral blood, taken before any cancer treatment. The V call is TRBV7-3, the J call TRBJ1-6, with D perhaps matching TRBD1 (5 bases). Here the CDR3 reads CASSLQGGSPLHF. The CDR3 DNA follows: TGTGCCAGCAGCTTACAGGGCGGCTCACCCCTCCACTTT. Variable domain in full (rest from reference TRBV7-3 and TRBJ1-6): GAGVSQTPSNKVTEKGKYVELRCDPISGHTALYWYRQSLGQGPEFLIYFQGTGAADDSGLPNDRFFAVRPEGSVSTLKIQRTERGDSAVYLCASSLQGGSPLHFGNGTRLTVT.